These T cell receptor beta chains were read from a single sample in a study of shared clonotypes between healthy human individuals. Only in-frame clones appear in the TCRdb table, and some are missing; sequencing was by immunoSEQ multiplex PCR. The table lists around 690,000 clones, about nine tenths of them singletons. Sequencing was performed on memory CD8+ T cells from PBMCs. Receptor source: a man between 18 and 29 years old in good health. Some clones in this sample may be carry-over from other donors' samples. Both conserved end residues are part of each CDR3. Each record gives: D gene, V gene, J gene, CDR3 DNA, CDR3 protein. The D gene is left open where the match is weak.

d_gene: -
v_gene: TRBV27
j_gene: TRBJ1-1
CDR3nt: TGTGCCAGCAGTTTCCGCCGGGGACAAGAAGCTTTCTTT
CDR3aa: CASSFRRGQEAFF

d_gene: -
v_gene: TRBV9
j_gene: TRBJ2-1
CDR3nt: TGTGCCAGCAGCGTAGATGAGGGCTACAATGAGCAGTTCTTC
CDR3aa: CASSVDEGYNEQFF

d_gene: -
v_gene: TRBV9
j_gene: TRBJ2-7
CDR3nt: TGTGCCAGCAGCGGTGAGAATACACTCGAGCAGTACTTC
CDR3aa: CASSGENTLEQYF

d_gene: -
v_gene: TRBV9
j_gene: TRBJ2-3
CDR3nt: TGTGCCAGCAGCGTACCCGAGAAGGGTAGCAGGCTAGCAGATACGCAGTATTTT
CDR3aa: CASSVPEKGSRLADTQYF

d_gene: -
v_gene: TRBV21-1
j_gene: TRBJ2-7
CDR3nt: TGTGCCAGCAGGGCGGGGAGGGATGTTTCCTACGAGCAGTACTTC
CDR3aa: CASRAGRDVSYEQYF

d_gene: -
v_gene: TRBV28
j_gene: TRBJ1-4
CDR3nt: TGTGCCAGCAGTACCCCCTCCACGGGCTCTAATGAAAAACTGTTTTTT
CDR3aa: CASSTPSTGSNEKLFF

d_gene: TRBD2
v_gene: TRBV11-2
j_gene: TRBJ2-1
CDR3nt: TGTGCCAGCAGCCCCACTAGCGGGAGGTTATATGAGCAGTTCTTC
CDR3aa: CASSPTSGRLYEQFF

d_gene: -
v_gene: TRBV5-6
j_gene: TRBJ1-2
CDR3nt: TGTGCCAGCAGCTTGGCCGGCACGTCCAACTATGGCTACACCTTC
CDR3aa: CASSLAGTSNYGYTF

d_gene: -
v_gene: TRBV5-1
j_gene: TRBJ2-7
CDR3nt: TGCGCCAGCAGCTTGGAAGGCACCTATTACGAGCAGTACTTC
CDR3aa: CASSLEGTYYEQYF

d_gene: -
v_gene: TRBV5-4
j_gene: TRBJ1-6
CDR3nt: TGTGCCAGCAGCTTAGGGTTAATTTCGAATTCACCCCTCCACTTT
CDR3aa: CASSLGLISNSPLHF